The source of this TCR beta chain is a study of T cell responses to AZD1222 COVID-19 vaccine listed by TCRdb under 2021. In the study overall: AZD1222 recipients whose second dose came at about 4 weeks and those whose second dose came at about 12 weeks were combined into one group, since spike-specific TCR depth and breadth did not differ between the two schedules. TCR sequencing covered some 240 trial participants: 200 to 220 given two doses of AZD1222 and 26 given two doses of MenACWY control vaccine. Trial participants were enrolled into age subgroups of 18-55, 56-69 and 70-plus years, which contained approximately 150, 30 and 60 TCR-sequenced participants, respectively. The paper's findings and limits, for the study overall: Participants were mostly white British and included more females than males, and it was suggested by the authors that clonal diversity may have been underestimated. After two AZD1222 doses, both the breadth and the depth of spike-specific TCRs were significantly higher than at day 0 and than in MenACWY recipients. Conclusions about previously exposed vaccinees were limited because only 6 or 7 AZD1222 recipients were SARS-CoV-2 seropositive at baseline. Reportedly, close to half of the unique spike-specific TCRs recognized epitopes lying outside the regions that are mutated in the B.1.351 and B.1.1.7 variants. Because no samples from the day 14 peak response were available, repertoires could be characterized only after the peak T cell response. In the small 56-69-year group, the increase in depth fell short of significance, most likely because of low power. Vaccine-associated CD4 TCRs spanned the whole spike protein, with dominant responses in regions 160-218 and 743-854.

The germline V gene sets CDR1 to MNHEY and CDR2 to SVGAGI. Clipping removes 6 bases from V and 7 bases from J, with 5 as the unmatched junction base count. From cysteine to phenylalanine, the CDR3 is 14 amino acids long. The kept DNA is CDR3 alone, 42 bases in frame from the first base. The CDR3 regions of human TCRbeta chains were analyzed by immunosequencing. On the authors' methods: Repertoire TCRs were checked for matches against a reference library of SARS-CoV-2-specific TCRs that had been generated using the MIRA antigen-specificity platform. Breadth meant the fraction of unique TCRs that were SARS-CoV-2-associated, whereas depth meant the fraction of total T cells that were SARS-CoV-2-associated. Each spike-specific TCR was assigned to its reactive spike region and to a CD4 or CD8 class using the MIRA data. Log10-transformed breadth and depth values were compared by one-way ANOVA with Sidak's multiple comparisons tests. TCRdb took over this immuneACCESS table, retaining in-frame rearrangements with V and J assigned. Such tables are incomplete; in checked studies, under half of the missing clones stem from an unresolved V gene, and the remainder is unexplained. The D gene and trimming were derived from the DNA, and the V and J assignments and clone size from that table. The sample has around 140,000 clones on record, 80% to 95% of them singletons. The ten largest make up over 1.5% of the sample.

The sample's time point label is to be understood as: baseline before first vaccination. Samples from vaccinated people were obtained from the UK trials COV001 and COV002, which included a single-blind randomized controlled phase 2/3 trial of AZD1222 (ChAdOx1 nCoV-19) in healthy adults. For TCRbeta chain sequencing, PBMC samples from trial participants were taken at day 0 and at day 28 after the second dose. Remarks on this clone: The clone's antigen remains unknown. The record has no base qualities; no much larger clone is one base away.

Material: peripheral blood, obtained on day 0 of AZD1222 vaccination. This TCR was sampled from an adult in good health. The sequence joins TRBV6-5 to TRBJ2-3, and 12 junctional nucleotides match TRBD2. The DNA is TGTGCCAGCAGAACGACTAGCGGGAGTCATACGCAGTATTTT. This gives the protein CASRTTSGSHTQYF.